This T cell receptor beta chain was retrieved from a study of technical replicates of blood from several donors. Profiled with immunoSEQ multiplex PCR; TCRdb holds only in-frame clones, not every one. The repertoire holds roughly 70,000 clones, with 92% as singletons. The sequenced sample was T cells isolated from PBMCs. The TCR was taken from a human donor in good health.

The CDR3 sequence: CASRDTGTSRGEQYF. CDR3 nucleotides: TGTGCCAGTAGGGATACCGGGACTAGCAGGGGCGAGCAGTACTTC. This rearrangement joins TRBV19 to TRBJ2-7; 9 bases are a match to TRBD2. The trim removed 6 bases at V and 6 bases at J, leaving 12 bases unmatched. This CDR3 spans 15 amino acids. Looked up from germline, CDR1 is LNHDA and CDR2 is SQIVND (reference sequence).